Reported below is one T cell receptor beta chain. Authors' data handling: For nucleated cells, counts were estimated from reference gene primer amplification. Sequenced by immunoSEQ multiplex PCR; TCRdb stores in-frame clones only, minus some. V, J and clone size derive from that table, while D and trimming were established from the DNA sequence. The sample lists roughly 230,000 clones, approximately 88% occurring once. Germline values: CDR1 SEHNR, CDR2 FQNEAQ (reference sequence). Trimming removed 5 bases at V and 8 bases at J, with 22 bases between. The CDR3 loop spans 16 amino acids. The source of the sample is a study of blood T cell repertoires in COVID-19. Study in general: The samples span acute and convalescent COVID-19 from the United States, Italy and Spain. Sources were T cells, B-cell-depleted T cells, or PBMCs; the material itself was cDNA or gDNA.

The source material was peripheral blood. The sequence derives from a human donor in a cohort sampled during active COVID-19. The rearrangement links TRBV7-9 to TRBJ2-1; no firm D call. The CDR3 nucleotides are TGTGCCAGCAGCCCCCTTACTAATCCGGGTCGCGATGAGCAGTTCTTC. It is translated as CASSPLTNPGRDEQFF.